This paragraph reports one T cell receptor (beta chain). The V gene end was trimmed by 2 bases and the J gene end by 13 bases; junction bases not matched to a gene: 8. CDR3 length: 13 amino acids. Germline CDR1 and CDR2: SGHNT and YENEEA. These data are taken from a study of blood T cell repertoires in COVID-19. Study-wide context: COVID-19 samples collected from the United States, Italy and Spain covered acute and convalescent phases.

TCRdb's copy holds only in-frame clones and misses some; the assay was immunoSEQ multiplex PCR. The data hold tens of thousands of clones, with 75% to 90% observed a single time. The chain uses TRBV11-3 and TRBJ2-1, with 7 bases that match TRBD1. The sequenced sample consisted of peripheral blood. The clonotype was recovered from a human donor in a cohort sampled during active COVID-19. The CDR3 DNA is TGTGCCAGCAGCTTAAAGCTCGACAGGGCCCAGTTCTTC. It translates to CASSLKLDRAQFF.